Reported below is one T cell receptor beta chain. Its antigen is not known. Germline CDR1 and CDR2: LGHNA and YSLEER. The V gene lost 4 bases and the J gene lost 7 bases, with 11 bases spanning the gap. CDR3 length equals 13 residues. The sample is drawn from a study of T cell responses to AZD1222 COVID-19 vaccine. Whole-study results and caveats: Seropositive status at baseline applied to only five to seven AZD1222 recipients. Repertoires were sampled only after the peak T cell response. Epitopes outside B.1.351 and B.1.1.7 mutated regions reportedly drew nearly half of spike TCRs.

Profiled with immunoSEQ multiplex PCR; TCRdb holds only in-frame clones, not every one. Counted here are about 150,000 clones, 91% occurring once; the ten biggest clones make up roughly 7.5%. This chain joins TRBV4-3 and TRBJ1-5; no clear D gene. This specimen was peripheral blood, taken 28 days after the second dose of the MenACWY control vaccine. The TCR comes from an adult who received the MenACWY meningococcal vaccine as a control. The CDR3 sequence is CASSREREQPQHF. In DNA form, the CDR3 reads TGCGCCAGCAGCCGAGAGAGGGAACAGCCCCAGCATTTT.